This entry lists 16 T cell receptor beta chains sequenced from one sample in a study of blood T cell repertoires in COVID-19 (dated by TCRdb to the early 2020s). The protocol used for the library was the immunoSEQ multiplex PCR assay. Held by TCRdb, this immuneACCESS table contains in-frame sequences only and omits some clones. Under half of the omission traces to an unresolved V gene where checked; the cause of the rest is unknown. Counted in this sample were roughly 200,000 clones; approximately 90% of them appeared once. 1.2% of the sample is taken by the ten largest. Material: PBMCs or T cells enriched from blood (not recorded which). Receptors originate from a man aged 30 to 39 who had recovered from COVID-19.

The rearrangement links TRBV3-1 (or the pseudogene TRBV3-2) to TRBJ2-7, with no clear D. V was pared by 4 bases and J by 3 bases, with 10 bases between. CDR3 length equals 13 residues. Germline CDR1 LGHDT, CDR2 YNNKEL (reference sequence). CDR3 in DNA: TGTGCCAGCAGCCTCGACACCTACTACGAGCAGTACTTC. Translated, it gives CASSLDTYYEQYF.

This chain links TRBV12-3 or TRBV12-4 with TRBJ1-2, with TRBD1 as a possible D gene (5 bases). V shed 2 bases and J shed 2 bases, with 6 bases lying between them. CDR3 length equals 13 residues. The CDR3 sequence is CASSLRGNYGYTF. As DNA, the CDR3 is TGTGCCAGCAGTTTACGGGGGAACTATGGCTACACCTTC.

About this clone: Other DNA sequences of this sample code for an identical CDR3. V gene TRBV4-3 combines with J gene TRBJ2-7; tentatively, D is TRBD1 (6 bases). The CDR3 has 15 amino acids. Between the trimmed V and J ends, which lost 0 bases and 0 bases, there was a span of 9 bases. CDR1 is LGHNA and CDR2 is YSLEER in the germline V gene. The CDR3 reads CASSQDRGSSYEQYF. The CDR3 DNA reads TGCGCCAGCAGCCAAGATAGGGGGAGCTCCTACGAGCAGTACTTC.

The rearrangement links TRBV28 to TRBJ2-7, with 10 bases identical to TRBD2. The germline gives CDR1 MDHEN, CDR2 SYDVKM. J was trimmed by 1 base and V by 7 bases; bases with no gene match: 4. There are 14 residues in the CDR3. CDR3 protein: CASNLSGRSYEQYF. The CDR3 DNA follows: TGTGCCAGCAACCTTAGCGGGAGGTCCTACGAGCAGTACTTC.

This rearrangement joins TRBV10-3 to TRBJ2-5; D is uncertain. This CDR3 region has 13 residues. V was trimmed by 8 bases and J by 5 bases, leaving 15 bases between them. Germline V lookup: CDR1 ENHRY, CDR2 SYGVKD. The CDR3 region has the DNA TGTGCCATCTCCTCAGACCGGGTGGAGACCCAGTACTTC. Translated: CAISSDRVETQYF.

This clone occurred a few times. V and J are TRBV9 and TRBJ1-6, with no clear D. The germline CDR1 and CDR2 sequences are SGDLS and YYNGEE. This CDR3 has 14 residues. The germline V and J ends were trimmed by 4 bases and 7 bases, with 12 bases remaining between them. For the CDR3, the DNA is TGTGCCAGCAGCCCTTACGTCACAAATTCACCCCTCCACTTT. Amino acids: CASSPYVTNSPLHF.

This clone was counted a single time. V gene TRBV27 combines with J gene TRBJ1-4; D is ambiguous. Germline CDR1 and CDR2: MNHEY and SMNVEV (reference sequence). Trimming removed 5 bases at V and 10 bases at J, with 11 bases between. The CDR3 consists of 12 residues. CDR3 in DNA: TGTGCCAGCAGTCCCCGGGTGGGAAAACTGTTTTTT. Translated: CASSPRVGKLFF.

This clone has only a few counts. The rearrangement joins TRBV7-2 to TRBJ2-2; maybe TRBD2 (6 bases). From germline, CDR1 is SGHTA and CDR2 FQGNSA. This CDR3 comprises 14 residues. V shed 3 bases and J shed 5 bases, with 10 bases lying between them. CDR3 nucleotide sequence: TGTGCCAGCAGCTTCGGACGGGGGACCGGGGAGCTGTTTTTT. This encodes CASSFGRGTGELFF.

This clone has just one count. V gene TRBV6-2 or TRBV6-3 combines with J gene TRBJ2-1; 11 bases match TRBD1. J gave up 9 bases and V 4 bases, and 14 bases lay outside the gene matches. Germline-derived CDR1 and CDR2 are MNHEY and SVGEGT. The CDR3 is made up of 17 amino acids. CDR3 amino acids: CASSSQLDRGRAGEQFF. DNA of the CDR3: TGTGCCAGCAGTTCCCAACTGGACAGGGGGCGCGCCGGTGAGCAGTTCTTC.

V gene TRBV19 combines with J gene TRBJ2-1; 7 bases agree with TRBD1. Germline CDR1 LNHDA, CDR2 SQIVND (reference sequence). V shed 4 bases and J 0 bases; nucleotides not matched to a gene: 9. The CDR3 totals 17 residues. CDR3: CASSTTGAGLSYNEQFF. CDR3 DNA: TGTGCCAGTAGTACTACAGGGGCCGGACTCTCCTACAATGAGCAGTTCTTC.

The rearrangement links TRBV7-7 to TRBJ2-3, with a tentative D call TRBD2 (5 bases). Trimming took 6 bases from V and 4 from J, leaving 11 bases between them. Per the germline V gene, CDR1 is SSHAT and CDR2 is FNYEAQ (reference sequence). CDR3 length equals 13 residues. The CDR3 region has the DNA TGTGCCAGCAGTCCCGAGGGTTCAGATACGCAGTATTTT. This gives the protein CASSPEGSDTQYF.

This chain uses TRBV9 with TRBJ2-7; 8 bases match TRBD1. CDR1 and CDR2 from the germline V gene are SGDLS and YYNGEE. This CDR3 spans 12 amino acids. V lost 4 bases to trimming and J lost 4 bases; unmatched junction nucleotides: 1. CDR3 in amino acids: CASSRQGYEQYF. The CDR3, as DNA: TGTGCCAGCAGCCGACAGGGGTACGAGCAGTACTTC.

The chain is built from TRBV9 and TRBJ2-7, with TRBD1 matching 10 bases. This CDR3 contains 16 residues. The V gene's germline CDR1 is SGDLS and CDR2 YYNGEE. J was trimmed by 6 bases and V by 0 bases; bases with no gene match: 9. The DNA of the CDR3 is TGTGCCAGCAGCGTAGAATGGGGGACAGGGGTACCCGAGCAGTACTTC. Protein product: CASSVEWGTGVPEQYF. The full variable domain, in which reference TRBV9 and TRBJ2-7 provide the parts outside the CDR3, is DSGVTQTPKHLITATGQRVTLRCSPRSGDLSVYWYQQSLDQGLQFLIQYYNGEERAKGNILERFSAQQFPDLHSELNLSSLELGDSALYFCASSVEWGTGVPEQYFGPGTRLTVT.

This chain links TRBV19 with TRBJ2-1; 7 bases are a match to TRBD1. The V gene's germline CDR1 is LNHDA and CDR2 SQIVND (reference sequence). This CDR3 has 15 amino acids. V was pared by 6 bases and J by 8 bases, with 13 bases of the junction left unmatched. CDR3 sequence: CASSNERGRVDEQFF. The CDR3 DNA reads TGTGCCAGTAGCAATGAGAGGGGGCGCGTGGATGAGCAGTTCTTC.

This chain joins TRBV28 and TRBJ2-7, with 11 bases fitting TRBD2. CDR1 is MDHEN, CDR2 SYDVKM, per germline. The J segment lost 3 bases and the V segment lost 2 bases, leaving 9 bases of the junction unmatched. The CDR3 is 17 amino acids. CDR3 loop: CASSLGTTSGKGYEQYF. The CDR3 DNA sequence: TGTGCCAGCAGTTTAGGCACGACTAGCGGGAAAGGCTACGAGCAGTACTTC.

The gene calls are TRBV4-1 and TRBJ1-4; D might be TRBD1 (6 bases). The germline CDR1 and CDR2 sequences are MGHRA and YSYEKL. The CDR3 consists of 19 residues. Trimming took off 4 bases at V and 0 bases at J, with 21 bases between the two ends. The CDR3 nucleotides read TGCGCCAGCAGCCTTGTTGCCGGACAGAGTCAAGCAACTAATGAAAAACTGTTTTTT. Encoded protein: CASSLVAGQSQATNEKLFF.